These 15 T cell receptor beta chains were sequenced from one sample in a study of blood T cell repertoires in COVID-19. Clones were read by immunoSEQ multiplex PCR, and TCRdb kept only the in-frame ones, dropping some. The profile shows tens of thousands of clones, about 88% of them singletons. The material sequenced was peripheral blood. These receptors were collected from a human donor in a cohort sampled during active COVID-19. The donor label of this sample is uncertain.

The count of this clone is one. The CDR3 sequence: CASIQGVNQPQHF. Here the CDR3 DNA reads TGTGCCAGCATACAGGGGGTCAATCAGCCCCAGCATTTT. The chain links TRBV6-6 to TRBJ1-5; 8 nucleotides align to TRBD1. J was trimmed by 3 bases and V by 7 bases; bases with no gene match: 2. CDR3 length: 13 amino acids. Germline CDR1 is MNHNY and CDR2 is SVGAGI (reference sequence).

CDR3 in DNA: TGTGCCAGCACTTCGGGGGAGTTATATACGCAGTATTTT. It yields the protein CASTSGELYTQYF. V and J are TRBV6-5 and TRBJ2-3; TRBD2 might be the D (6 bases). Germline values: CDR1 MNHEY, CDR2 SVGAGI. V shed 7 bases and J shed 7 bases, with 15 bases lying between them. The CDR3 runs to 13 residues.

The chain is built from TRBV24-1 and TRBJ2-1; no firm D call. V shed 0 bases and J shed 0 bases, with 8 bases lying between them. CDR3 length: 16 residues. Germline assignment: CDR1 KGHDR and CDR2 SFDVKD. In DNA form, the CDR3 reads TGTGCCACCAGTGATTTGGGCGGCAGCTCCTACAATGAGCAGTTCTTC. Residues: CATSDLGGSSYNEQFF.

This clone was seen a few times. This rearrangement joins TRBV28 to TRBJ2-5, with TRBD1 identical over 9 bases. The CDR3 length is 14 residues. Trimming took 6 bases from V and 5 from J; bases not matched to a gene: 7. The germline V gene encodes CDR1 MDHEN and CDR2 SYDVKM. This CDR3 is CASSRDRVRETQYF. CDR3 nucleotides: TGTGCCAGCAGCCGGGACAGGGTCCGTGAGACCCAGTACTTC.

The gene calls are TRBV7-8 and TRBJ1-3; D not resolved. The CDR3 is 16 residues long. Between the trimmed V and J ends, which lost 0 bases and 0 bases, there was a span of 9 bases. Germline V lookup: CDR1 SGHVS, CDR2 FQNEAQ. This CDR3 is CASSLAPGGSGNTIYF. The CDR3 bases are TGTGCCAGCAGCTTAGCTCCAGGAGGCTCTGGAAACACCATATATTTT.

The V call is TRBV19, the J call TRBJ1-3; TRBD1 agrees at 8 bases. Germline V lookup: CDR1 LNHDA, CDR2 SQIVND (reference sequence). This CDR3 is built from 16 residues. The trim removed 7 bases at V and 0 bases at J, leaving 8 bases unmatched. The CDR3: CASKGQARRSGNTIYF. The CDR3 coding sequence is TGTGCCAGTAAGGGACAGGCTCGCCGCTCTGGAAACACCATATATTTT.

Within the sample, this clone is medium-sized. The CDR3 spells CASNPDINQPQHF. CDR3 coding DNA: TGTGCCAGTAATCCGGACATCAATCAGCCCCAGCATTTT. V gene TRBV19 combines with J gene TRBJ1-5, with D possibly TRBD1 on 5 matching bases. V lost 7 bases, J lost 3 bases, and 10 bases lay in between. Germline V gene data show CDR1 as LNHDA and CDR2 as SQIVND (reference sequence). The CDR3 is made up of 13 amino acids.

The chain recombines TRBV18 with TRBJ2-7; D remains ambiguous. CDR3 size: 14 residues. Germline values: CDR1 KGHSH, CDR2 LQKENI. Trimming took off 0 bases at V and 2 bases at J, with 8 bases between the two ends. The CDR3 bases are TGTGCCAGCTCACCACCACTGAGTCCCTACGAGCAGTACTTC. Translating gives CASSPPLSPYEQYF. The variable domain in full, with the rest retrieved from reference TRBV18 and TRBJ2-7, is NAGVMQNPRHLVRRRGQEARLRCSPMKGHSHVYWYRQLPEEGLKFMVYLQKENIIDESGMPKERFSAEFPKEGPSILRIQQVVRGDSAAYFCASSPPLSPYEQYFGPGTRLTVT.

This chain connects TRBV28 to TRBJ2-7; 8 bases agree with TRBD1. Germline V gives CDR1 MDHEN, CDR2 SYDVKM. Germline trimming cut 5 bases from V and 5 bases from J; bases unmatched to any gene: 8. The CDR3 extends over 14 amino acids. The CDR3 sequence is CASSPGQGPDEQYF. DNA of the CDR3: TGTGCCAGCAGTCCCGGACAGGGTCCCGACGAGCAGTACTTC. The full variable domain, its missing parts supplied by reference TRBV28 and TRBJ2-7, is DVKVTQSSRYLVKRTGEKVFLECVQDMDHENMFWYRQDPGLGLRLIYFSYDVKMKEKGDIPEGYSVSREKKERFSLILESASTNQTSMYLCASSPGQGPDEQYFGPGTRLTVT.

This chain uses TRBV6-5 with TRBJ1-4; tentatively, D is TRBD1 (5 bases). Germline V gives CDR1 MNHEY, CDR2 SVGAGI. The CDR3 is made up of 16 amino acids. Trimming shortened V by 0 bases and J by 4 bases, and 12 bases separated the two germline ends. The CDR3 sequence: CASSYSSAGLNEKLFF. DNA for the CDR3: TGTGCCAGCAGTTACTCGAGTGCGGGACTTAATGAAAAACTGTTTTTT.

CDR3 loop: CASSPLGGSNSPLHF. The CDR3, as DNA: TGTGCCAGCAGCCCCCTGGGGGGGAGCAATTCACCCCTCCACTTT. This chain connects TRBV7-9 to TRBJ1-6; D might be TRBD1 (5 bases). CDR1 is SEHNR and CDR2 is FQNEAQ in the germline V gene (reference sequence). The CDR3 length is 15 residues. The germline V and J ends were trimmed by 5 bases and 7 bases, with 15 bases remaining between them.

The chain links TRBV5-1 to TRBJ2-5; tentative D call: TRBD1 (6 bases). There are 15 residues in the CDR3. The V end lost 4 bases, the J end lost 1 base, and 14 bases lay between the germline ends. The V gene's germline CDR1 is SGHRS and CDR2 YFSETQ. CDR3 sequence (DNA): TGCGCCAGCAGCCTCCCTTCGACAGGCCAAGAGACCCAGTACTTC. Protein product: CASSLPSTGQETQYF.

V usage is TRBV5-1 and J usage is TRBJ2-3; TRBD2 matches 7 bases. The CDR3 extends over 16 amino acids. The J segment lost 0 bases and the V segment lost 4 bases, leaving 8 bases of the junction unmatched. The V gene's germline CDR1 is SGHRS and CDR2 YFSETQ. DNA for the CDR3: TGCGCCAGCAGCCGGGAACCTAGCGGTAGCACAGATACGCAGTATTTT. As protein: CASSREPSGSTDTQYF.

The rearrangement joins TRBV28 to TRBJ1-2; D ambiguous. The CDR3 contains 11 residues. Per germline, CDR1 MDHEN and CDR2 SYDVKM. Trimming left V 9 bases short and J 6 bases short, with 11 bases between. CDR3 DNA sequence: TGTGCCAGTGGGTCCGACAATGGCTACACCTTC. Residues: CASGSDNGYTF.

The CDR3 sequence is CASSDSGNTDTQYF. CDR3 DNA sequence: TGCGCCAGCAGTGATAGCGGGAACACAGATACGCAGTATTTT. The chain is built from TRBV10-1 and TRBJ2-3; TRBD2 matches 8 bases. Trimming took 3 bases from V and 2 from J; bases not matched to a gene: 1. The germline CDR1 and CDR2 sequences are WNHNN and SYGVQD (reference sequence). This CDR3 is 14 amino acids long.